This TCR beta chain is from a study of shared clonotypes between healthy human individuals. General study results and limits: It was the few donors that limited the genetic and exposure-history diversity represented.

Comment on this clone: Its specificity is unknown.

Trimming took 6 bases from V and 9 from J, leaving 18 bases between them. The CDR3 runs 14 residues. Germline loops: CDR1 MNHNS, CDR2 SASEGT. TCRdb's table, derived via immunoSEQ multiplex PCR, lists solely in-frame clones and lacks some. This sample has 2 million to 2.5 million clones, with approximately 95% found just once. The sequencing sample was made of naive CD4+ T cells from PBMCs. This sample's subset: CD45RA+ positively selected. The chain employs TRBV6-1 and TRBJ2-1; D is unclear. The receptor's source is a man aged 18 to 29 in good health. Some clones in this sample may be carry-over from other donors' samples. The CDR3 DNA is TGTGCCAGCAGGGACCTCAGGAGAAAGGGTGAGCAGTTCTTC. It specifies CASRDLRRKGEQFF.